This passage covers 24 T cell receptor beta chains from one sample sequenced in a study of cytomegalovirus exposure and HLA in healthy donors. Amplification used 60 Vbeta primers and 13 Jbeta primers. Sequenced by immunoSEQ multiplex PCR; TCRdb stores in-frame clones only, minus some. The repertoire has tens of thousands of clones, 65% to 80% of them found once; the top ten carry roughly 15%. Material for sequencing was PBMCs. All receptors derive from a woman in her forties or fifties in good health and CMV-seropositive.

V is TRBV5-1 and J is TRBJ2-3, with 8 bases that match TRBD2. CDR1 SGHRS and CDR2 YFSETQ come from the germline V gene. V was clipped by 0 bases and J by 6 bases; unmatched bases: 9. The CDR3 length is 16 residues. This CDR3 is CASSLEKRERVDTQYF. In DNA form, the CDR3 reads TGCGCCAGCAGCTTGGAGAAGCGGGAGAGGGTCGATACGCAGTATTTT.

The rearrangement joins TRBV7-9 to TRBJ2-2; TRBD1 agrees at 8 bases. Germline V gene data show CDR1 as SEHNR and CDR2 as FQNEAQ (reference sequence). CDR3 length equals 16 residues. V shed 5 bases and J 4 bases; nucleotides not matched to a gene: 9. The CDR3 sequence: CASSPQGAVSTGELFF. The DNA of the CDR3 is TGTGCCAGCAGCCCCCAGGGGGCGGTGAGCACCGGGGAGCTGTTTTTT.

The chain recombines TRBV30 with TRBJ2-5; TRBD1 is a possible D gene (6 bases). Trimming took off 8 bases at V and 0 bases at J, with 13 bases between the two ends. The CDR3 has 13 amino acids. CDR1 is GTSNPN and CDR2 is SVGIG in the germline V gene (reference sequence). The CDR3 spells CAATDRNQETQYF. DNA for the CDR3: TGTGCCGCAACGGACAGAAACCAAGAGACCCAGTACTTC.

The chain joins TRBV19 to TRBJ1-1; possible D gene TRBD1, 5 bases. The V and J ends lost 3 bases and 3 bases respectively, with 20 bases between them. The V gene's germline CDR1 is LNHDA and CDR2 SQIVND (reference sequence). The CDR3 is 17 residues long. This chain's CDR3 is CASSIVAGHLFYTEAFF. The CDR3 nucleotides read TGTGCCAGTAGTATTGTAGCAGGGCATCTTTTCTACACTGAAGCTTTCTTT. Combining the CDR3 with reference TRBV19 and TRBJ1-1 gives the whole variable domain DGGITQSPKYLFRKEGQNVTLSCEQNLNHDAMYWYRQDPGQGLRLIYYSQIVNDFQKGDIAEGYSVSREKKESFPLTVTSAQKNPTAFYLCASSIVAGHLFYTEAFFGQGTRLTVV.

The chain links TRBV9 to TRBJ2-1, with D perhaps TRBD1 (7 bases). Trimming took off 0 bases at V and 8 bases at J, with 15 bases between the two ends. Germline CDR1 is SGDLS and CDR2 is YYNGEE. The CDR3 totals 15 residues. The CDR3 sequence is CASSVGAGGGDEQFF. The DNA for the CDR3 is TGTGCCAGCAGCGTAGGGGCAGGGGGAGGCGATGAGCAGTTCTTC.

This clone was found a few times. The J gene is TRBJ2-3, the V gene TRBV25-1, with 11 nucleotides matching TRBD2. The CDR3 spans 18 residues. Trimming took 3 bases from V and 0 from J; bases not matched to a gene: 8. Germline loops: CDR1 MGHDK, CDR2 SYGVNS. CDR3 DNA sequence: TGTGCCAGCAGTGAGGGCCTAGCGGGAGGTTGGAGCACAGATACGCAGTATTTT. As protein: CASSEGLAGGWSTDTQYF.

The V call is TRBV9, the J call TRBJ1-4; D is ambiguous. Germline V lookup: CDR1 SGDLS, CDR2 YYNGEE. The CDR3 runs to 16 residues. V lost 2 bases and J 2 bases, leaving 13 bases between the germline ends. CDR3 loop: CASSVGSQRTNEKLFF. CDR3 sequence (DNA): TGTGCCAGCAGCGTCGGGTCCCAAAGGACTAATGAAAAACTGTTTTTT.

This clone occurred a few times. The V gene is TRBV18, the J gene TRBJ2-3; TRBD2 aligns across 8 bases. This CDR3 is 12 amino acids long. CDR1 KGHSH and CDR2 LQKENI come from the germline V gene. Trimming at V came to 6 bases and at J to 9 bases, leaving 5 bases not matched to a gene. CDR3 sequence: CASSQRGGTQYF. The DNA for the CDR3 is TGTGCCAGCTCGCAACGGGGGGGCACGCAGTATTTT.

The chain employs TRBV5-1 and TRBJ2-7; 7 positions agree with TRBD2. The CDR3 spans 15 residues. J lost 0 bases, V lost 4 bases, and 7 bases had no gene match. From germline, CDR1 is SGHRS and CDR2 YFSETQ. CDR3 coding DNA: TGCGCCAGCAGCCCTAGCGGTCTTAGCTCCTACGAGCAGTACTTC. This translates into CASSPSGLSSYEQYF.

V and J are TRBV7-2 and TRBJ2-5; 8 bases are a match to TRBD2. Germline CDR1 is SGHTA and CDR2 is FQGNSA. CDR3 length: 15 residues. The trim removed 7 bases at V and 3 bases at J, leaving 10 bases unmatched. Here the CDR3 DNA reads TGTGCCAGCACCCGTAGCGGGACGAGTGAAGAGACCCAGTACTTC. It yields the protein CASTRSGTSEETQYF. Based on the CDR3 plus reference TRBV7-2 and TRBJ2-5, the full variable domain is GAGVSQSPSNKVTEKGKDVELRCDPISGHTALYWYRQSLGQGLEFLIYFQGNSAPDKSGLPSDRFSAERTGGSVSTLTIQRTQQEDSAVYLCASTRSGTSEETQYFGPGTRLLVL.

The chain uses TRBV11-3 and TRBJ2-1, with TRBD2 as a possible D gene (6 bases). Looked up from germline, CDR1 is SGHNT and CDR2 is YENEEA. The V and J ends lost 1 base and 3 bases respectively, with 7 bases between them. The CDR3 spans 14 residues. The CDR3, as DNA: TGTGCCAGCAGCTTAGCGGGAGACTACAATGAGCAGTTCTTC. Translating it yields CASSLAGDYNEQFF.

Only a few counts were recorded for this clone. This rearrangement joins TRBV11-2 to TRBJ2-3, with D perhaps TRBD1 (6 bases). The CDR3 totals 14 residues. Germline CDR1 and CDR2: SGHAT and FQNNGV. V shed 1 base and J shed 6 bases, with 11 bases lying between them. CDR3 in amino acids: CASSLGLRGDTQYF. CDR3 in DNA: TGTGCCAGCAGCTTAGGACTGAGGGGGGATACGCAGTATTTT.

The chain carries TRBV19 and TRBJ2-7; the match to TRBD2 covers 11 bases. Germline V gene data show CDR1 as LNHDA and CDR2 as SQIVND (reference sequence). After removal of 3 bases from V and 3 bases from J, the junction contained 4 bases not matched to a gene. The CDR3 contains 15 residues. CDR3 bases: TGTGCCAGTAGTATTAGCGGGAGGGCTTTCTACGAGCAGTACTTC. This sequence encodes CASSISGRAFYEQYF. Complete variable domain (other parts from reference TRBV19 and TRBJ2-7): DGGITQSPKYLFRKEGQNVTLSCEQNLNHDAMYWYRQDPGQGLRLIYYSQIVNDFQKGDIAEGYSVSREKKESFPLTVTSAQKNPTAFYLCASSISGRAFYEQYFGPGTRLTVT.

This clone occurred a few times. The chain has TRBV10-3 and TRBJ2-5, with TRBD1 as a possible D gene (5 bases). The tail of the sequence fits TRBJ2-7 better, so the J call may be wrong. The germline V gene encodes CDR1 ENHRY and CDR2 SYGVKD. This CDR3 region has 16 residues. This CDR3 reads CAISVYAGLSLNEQYF. In DNA form, the CDR3 reads TGTGCCATCAGTGTCTACGCAGGGCTATCTTTGAACGAGCAGTACTTC.

CDR3 sequence reads: CSVFRGENYGYTF. The CDR3 DNA is TGCAGCGTTTTCCGGGGGGAAAACTATGGCTACACCTTC. The V gene is TRBV29-1, the J gene TRBJ1-2, with a possible D match to TRBD1 (5 bases). Trimming shortened V by 5 bases and J by 2 bases, and 12 bases separated the two germline ends. This CDR3 has 13 amino acids. Germline V gene lookup returns CDR1 SQVTM and CDR2 ANQGSEA.

This clone has only a few counts. The rearrangement uses TRBV19 and TRBJ2-2; TRBD2 might be the D (5 bases). Trimming took 8 bases from V and 2 from J, leaving 15 bases between them. The CDR3 runs to 15 residues. Germline CDR1 is LNHDA and CDR2 is SQIVND (reference sequence). The CDR3 reads CASHVGLLNTGELFF. CDR3 DNA: TGTGCCAGTCACGTCGGACTCCTAAACACCGGGGAGCTGTTTTTT. Full variable domain (remainder filled in from reference TRBV19 and TRBJ2-2): DGGITQSPKYLFRKEGQNVTLSCEQNLNHDAMYWYRQDPGQGLRLIYYSQIVNDFQKGDIAEGYSVSREKKESFPLTVTSAQKNPTAFYLCASHVGLLNTGELFFGEGSRLTVL.

This clone was seen only a few times. This chain connects TRBV6-1 to TRBJ2-1, with D maybe TRBD2 (6 bases). The CDR3 extends over 18 amino acids. Deletions cut 1 base from V and 1 base from J, with 17 bases between. Germline values: CDR1 MNHNS, CDR2 SASEGT. The CDR3 region is CASSEVGHLSGSYNEQFF. CDR3 bases: TGTGCCAGCAGTGAAGTAGGCCATCTTAGCGGTTCCTACAATGAGCAGTTCTTC.

V is TRBV7-2 and J is TRBJ2-5; 9 bases are shared with TRBD2. Germline V lookup: CDR1 SGHTA, CDR2 FQGNSA. This CDR3 region has 15 residues. V lost 3 bases to trimming and J lost 4 bases; unmatched junction nucleotides: 6. CDR3 bases: TGTGCCAGCAGCTTCCAAGCGGGAGGAGGAGAGACCCAGTACTTC. Translated: CASSFQAGGGETQYF.

The chain links TRBV5-6 to TRBJ1-2, with D possibly TRBD1 on 5 matching bases. V shed 2 bases and J shed 7 bases, with 21 bases lying between them. CDR3 length: 16 amino acids. The germline V gene has CDR1 SGHDT and CDR2 YYEEEE. The CDR3 sequence is CASSLTPTGGFGGYTF. The CDR3 bases are TGTGCCAGCAGCTTAACCCCAACGGGGGGTTTCGGTGGCTACACCTTC.

The CDR3 coding sequence is TGTGCCAGCCGCCGGGGATTTGTCCACAATGAGCAGTTCTTC. Protein sequence: CASRRGFVHNEQFF. This chain connects TRBV28 to TRBJ2-1, with D maybe TRBD2 (5 bases). V lost 8 bases and J 5 bases, leaving 16 bases between the germline ends. Germline V gene sequence: CDR1 MDHEN, CDR2 SYDVKM. This CDR3 comprises 14 residues.

The genes are TRBV7-2 and TRBJ1-1, with 7 bases that match TRBD1. CDR1 is SGHTA, CDR2 FQGNSA, per germline. V lost 3 bases, J lost 1 base, and 5 bases stayed unmatched. CDR3 size: 15 residues. CDR3 region: CASSFRTGGNTEAFF. The CDR3 coding sequence is TGTGCCAGCAGCTTCAGGACAGGAGGGAACACTGAAGCTTTCTTT. Combining the CDR3 with reference TRBV7-2 and TRBJ1-1 gives the whole variable domain GAGVSQSPSNKVTEKGKDVELRCDPISGHTALYWYRQSLGQGLEFLIYFQGNSAPDKSGLPSDRFSAERTGGSVSTLTIQRTQQEDSAVYLCASSFRTGGNTEAFFGQGTRLTVV.

V is TRBV11-3 and J is TRBJ1-2; TRBD1 might be the D (5 bases). The CDR3 is made up of 13 amino acids. Deletions cut 7 bases from V and 4 bases from J, with 13 bases between. Germline CDR1 is SGHNT and CDR2 is YENEEA. CDR3 loop: CASTKAGVYGYTF. CDR3 in DNA: TGTGCCAGCACCAAAGCGGGGGTCTATGGCTACACCTTC.

The rearrangement joins TRBV10-1 to TRBJ2-2, with D unclear. The V gene's germline CDR1 is WNHNN and CDR2 SYGVQD (reference sequence). The V and J ends lost 2 bases and 4 bases respectively, with 11 bases between them. CDR3 length equals 15 residues. As DNA, the CDR3 is TGCGCCAGCAGTGAGATACAGTTTGGCACCGGGGAGCTGTTTTTT. The encoded protein is CASSEIQFGTGELFF.

This rearrangement joins TRBV19 to TRBJ2-3, with D tentatively TRBD2 (5 bases). There are 14 residues in the CDR3. The germline V and J ends were trimmed by 7 bases and 10 bases, with 21 bases remaining between them. The germline gives CDR1 LNHDA, CDR2 SQIVND (reference sequence). CDR3 nucleotides: TGTGCCAGTACTCGAACGGCTGAGGGAATGGCGCAGTATTTT. It codes for CASTRTAEGMAQYF. The full variable domain, completed using reference TRBV19 and TRBJ2-3, is DGGITQSPKYLFRKEGQNVTLSCEQNLNHDAMYWYRQDPGQGLRLIYYSQIVNDFQKGDIAEGYSVSREKKESFPLTVTSAQKNPTAFYLCASTRTAEGMAQYFGPGTRLTVL.